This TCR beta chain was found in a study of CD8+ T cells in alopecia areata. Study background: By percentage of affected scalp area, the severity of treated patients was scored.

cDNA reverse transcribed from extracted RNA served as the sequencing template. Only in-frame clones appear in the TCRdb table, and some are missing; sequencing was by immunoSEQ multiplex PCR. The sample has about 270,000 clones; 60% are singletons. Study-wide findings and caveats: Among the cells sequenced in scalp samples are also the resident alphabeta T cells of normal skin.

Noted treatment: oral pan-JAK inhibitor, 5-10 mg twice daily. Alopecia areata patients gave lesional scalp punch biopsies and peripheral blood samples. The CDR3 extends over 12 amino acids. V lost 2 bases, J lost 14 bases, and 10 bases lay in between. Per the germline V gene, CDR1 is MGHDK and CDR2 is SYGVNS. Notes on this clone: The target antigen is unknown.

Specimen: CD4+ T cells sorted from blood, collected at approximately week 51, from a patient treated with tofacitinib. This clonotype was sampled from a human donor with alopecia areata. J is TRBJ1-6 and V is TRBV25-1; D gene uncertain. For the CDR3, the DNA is TGTGCCAGCAGTGAAAGGAAGTCAGCCCTCCACTTT. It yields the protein CASSERKSALHF. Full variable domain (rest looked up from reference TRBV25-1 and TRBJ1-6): EADIYQTPRYLVIGTGKKITLECSQTMGHDKMYWYQQDPGMELHLIHYSYGVNSTEKGDLSSESTVSRIRTEHFPLTLESARPSHTSQYLCASSERKSALHFGNGTRLTVT.